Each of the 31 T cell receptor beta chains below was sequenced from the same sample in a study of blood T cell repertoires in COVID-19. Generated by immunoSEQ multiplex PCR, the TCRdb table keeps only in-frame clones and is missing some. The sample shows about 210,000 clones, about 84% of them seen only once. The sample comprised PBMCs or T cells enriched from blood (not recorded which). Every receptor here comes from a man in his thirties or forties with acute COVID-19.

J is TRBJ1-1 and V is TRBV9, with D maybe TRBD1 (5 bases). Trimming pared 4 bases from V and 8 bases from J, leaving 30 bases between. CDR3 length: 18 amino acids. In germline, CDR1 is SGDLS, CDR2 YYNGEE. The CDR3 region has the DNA TGTGCCAGCAGCACTGATACGATAGGGACTCCTGGGCCTCAGGAAGCTTTCTTT. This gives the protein CASSTDTIGTPGPQEAFF.

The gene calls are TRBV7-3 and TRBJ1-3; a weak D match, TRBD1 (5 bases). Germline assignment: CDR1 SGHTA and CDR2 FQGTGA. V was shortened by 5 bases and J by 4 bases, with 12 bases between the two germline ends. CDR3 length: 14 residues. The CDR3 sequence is CASSPTAKGNTIYF. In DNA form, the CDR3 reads TGTGCCAGCAGCCCGACAGCTAAAGGAAACACCATATATTTT.

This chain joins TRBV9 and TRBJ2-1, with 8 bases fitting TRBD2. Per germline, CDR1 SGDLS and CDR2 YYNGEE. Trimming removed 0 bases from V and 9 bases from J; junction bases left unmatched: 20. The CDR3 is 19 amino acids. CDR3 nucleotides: TGTGCCAGCAGCGTAGCTCCATTCCCGACTAGCGCCCGGGAGGGTGAGCAGTTCTTC. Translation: CASSVAPFPTSAREGEQFF.

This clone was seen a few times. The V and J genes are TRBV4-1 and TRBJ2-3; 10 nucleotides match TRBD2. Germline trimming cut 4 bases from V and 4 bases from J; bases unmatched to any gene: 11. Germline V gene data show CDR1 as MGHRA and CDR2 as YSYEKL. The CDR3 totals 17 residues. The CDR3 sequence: CASSLTPSGGAADTQYF. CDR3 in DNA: TGCGCCAGCAGCCTCACCCCAAGCGGGGGGGCAGCAGATACGCAGTATTTT.

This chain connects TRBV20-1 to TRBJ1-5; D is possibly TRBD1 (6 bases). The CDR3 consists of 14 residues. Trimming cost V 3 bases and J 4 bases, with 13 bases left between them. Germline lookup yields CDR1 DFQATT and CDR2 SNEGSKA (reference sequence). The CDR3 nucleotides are TGCAGTGCTAGTCCATCACAGGGAAATCAGCCCCAGCATTTT. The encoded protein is CSASPSQGNQPQHF.

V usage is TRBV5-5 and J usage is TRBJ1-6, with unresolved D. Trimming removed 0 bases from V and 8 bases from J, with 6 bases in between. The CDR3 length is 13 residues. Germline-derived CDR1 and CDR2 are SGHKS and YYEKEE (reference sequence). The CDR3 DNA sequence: TGTGCCAGCAGCTTGGGTCCAGATTCACCCCTCCACTTT. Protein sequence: CASSLGPDSPLHF.

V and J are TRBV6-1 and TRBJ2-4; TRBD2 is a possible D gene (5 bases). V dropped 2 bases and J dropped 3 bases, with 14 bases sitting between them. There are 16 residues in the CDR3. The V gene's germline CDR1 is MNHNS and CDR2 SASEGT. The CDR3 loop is CASSESQEGIKNIQYF. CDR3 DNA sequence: TGTGCCAGCAGTGAAAGTCAAGAGGGTATCAAAAACATTCAGTACTTC.

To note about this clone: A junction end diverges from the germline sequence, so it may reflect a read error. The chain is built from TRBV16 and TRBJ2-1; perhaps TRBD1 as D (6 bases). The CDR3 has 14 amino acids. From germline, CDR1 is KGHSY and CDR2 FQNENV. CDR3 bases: TGTGCCAGCAGTCAATACAGGGTTAACGATGAGCAGTTCTTC. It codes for CASSQYRVNDEQFF.

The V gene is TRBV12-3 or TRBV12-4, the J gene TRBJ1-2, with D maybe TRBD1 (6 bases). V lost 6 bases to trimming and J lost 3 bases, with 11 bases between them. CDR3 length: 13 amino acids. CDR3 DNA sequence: TGTGCCAGCAGCGACAGGTATTACTATGGCTACACCTTC. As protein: CASSDRYYYGYTF.

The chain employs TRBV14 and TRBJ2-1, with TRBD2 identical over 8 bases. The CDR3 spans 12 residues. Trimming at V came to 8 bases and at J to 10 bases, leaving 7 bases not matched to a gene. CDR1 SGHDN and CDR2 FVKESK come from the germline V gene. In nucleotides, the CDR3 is TGTGCCAGCGGGGTCGGCGGGAGGGAGCAGTTCTTC. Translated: CASGVGGREQFF.

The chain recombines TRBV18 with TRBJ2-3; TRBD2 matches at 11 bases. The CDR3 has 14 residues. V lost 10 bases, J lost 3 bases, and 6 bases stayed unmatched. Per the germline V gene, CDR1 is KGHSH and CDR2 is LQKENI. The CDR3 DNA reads TGTGCCACCTCGGGACTAGCGGAAACAGATACGCAGTATTTT. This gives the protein CATSGLAETDTQYF.

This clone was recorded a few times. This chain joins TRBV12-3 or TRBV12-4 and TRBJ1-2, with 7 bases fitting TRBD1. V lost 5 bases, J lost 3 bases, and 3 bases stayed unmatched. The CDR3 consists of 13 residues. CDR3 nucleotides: TGTGCCAGCAGTAGGGGGCAGGACTATGGCTACACCTTC. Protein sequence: CASSRGQDYGYTF.

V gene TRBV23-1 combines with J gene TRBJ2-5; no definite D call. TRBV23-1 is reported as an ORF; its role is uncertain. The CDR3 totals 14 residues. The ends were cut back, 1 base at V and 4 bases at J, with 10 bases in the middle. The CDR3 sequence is CASSQCRVTETQYF. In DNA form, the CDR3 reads TGCGCCAGCAGTCAATGCCGGGTAACAGAGACCCAGTACTTC.

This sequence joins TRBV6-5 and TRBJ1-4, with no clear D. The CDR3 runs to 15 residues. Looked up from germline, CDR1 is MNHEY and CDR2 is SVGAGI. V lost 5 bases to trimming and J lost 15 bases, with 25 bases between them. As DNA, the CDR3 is TGTGCCAGCAGTACTTTCTCCGGGTCCCTCATGGAGTTGTTTTTT. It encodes CASSTFSGSLMELFF.

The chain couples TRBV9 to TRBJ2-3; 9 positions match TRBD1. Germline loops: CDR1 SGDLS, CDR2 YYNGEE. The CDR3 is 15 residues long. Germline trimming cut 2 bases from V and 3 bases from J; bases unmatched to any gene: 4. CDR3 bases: TGTGCCAGCAGCGTCGGGACAGGGTATACAGATACGCAGTATTTT. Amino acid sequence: CASSVGTGYTDTQYF.

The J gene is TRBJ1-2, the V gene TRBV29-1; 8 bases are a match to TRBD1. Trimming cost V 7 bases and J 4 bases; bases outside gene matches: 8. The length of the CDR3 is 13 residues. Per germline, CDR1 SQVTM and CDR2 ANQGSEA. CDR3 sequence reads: CSAAGQGGYGYTF. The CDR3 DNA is TGCAGCGCAGCAGGACAGGGTGGCTATGGCTACACCTTC. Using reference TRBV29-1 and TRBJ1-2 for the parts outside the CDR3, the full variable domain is SAVISQKPSRDICQRGTSLTIQCQVDSQVTMMFWYRQQPGQSLTLIATANQGSEATYESGFVIDKFPISRPNLTFSTLTVSNMSPEDSSIYLCSAAGQGGYGYTFGSGTRLTVV.

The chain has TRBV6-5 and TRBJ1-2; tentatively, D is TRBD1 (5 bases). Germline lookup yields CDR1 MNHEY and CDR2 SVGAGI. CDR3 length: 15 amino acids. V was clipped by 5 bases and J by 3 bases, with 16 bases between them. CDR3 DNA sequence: TGTGCCAGCAGTCGGGGCGGGGGAGTTTACTATGGCTACACCTTC. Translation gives CASSRGGGVYYGYTF.

As DNA, the CDR3 is TGTGCCAGCAGCTCTGGGGGGGAGACCCAGTACTTC. As protein: CASSSGGETQYF. V is TRBV28 and J is TRBJ2-5; tentative D call: TRBD2 (6 bases). CDR3 size: 12 residues. Trimming removed 6 bases at V and 5 bases at J, with 10 bases between. Germline CDR1 is MDHEN and CDR2 is SYDVKM.

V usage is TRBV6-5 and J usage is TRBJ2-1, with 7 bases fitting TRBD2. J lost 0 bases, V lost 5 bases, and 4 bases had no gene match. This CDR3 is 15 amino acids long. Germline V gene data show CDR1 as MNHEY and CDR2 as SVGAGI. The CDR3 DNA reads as TGTGCCAGCAGTCGGGGGGAAAGCTCCTACAATGAGCAGTTCTTC. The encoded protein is CASSRGESSYNEQFF.

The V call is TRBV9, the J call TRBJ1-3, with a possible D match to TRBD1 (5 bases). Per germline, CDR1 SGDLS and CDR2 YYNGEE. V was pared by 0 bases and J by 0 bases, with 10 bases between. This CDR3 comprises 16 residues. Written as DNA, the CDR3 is TGTGCCAGCAGCGTAGAGGTGGGGCCCTCTGGAAACACCATATATTTT. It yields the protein CASSVEVGPSGNTIYF.

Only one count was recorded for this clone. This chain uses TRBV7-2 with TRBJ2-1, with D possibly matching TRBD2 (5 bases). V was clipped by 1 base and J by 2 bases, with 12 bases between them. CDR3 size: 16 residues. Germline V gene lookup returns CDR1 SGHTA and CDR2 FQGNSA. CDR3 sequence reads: CASSLERVTPYNEQFF. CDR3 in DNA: TGTGCCAGCAGCTTAGAGAGGGTGACACCCTACAATGAGCAGTTCTTC.

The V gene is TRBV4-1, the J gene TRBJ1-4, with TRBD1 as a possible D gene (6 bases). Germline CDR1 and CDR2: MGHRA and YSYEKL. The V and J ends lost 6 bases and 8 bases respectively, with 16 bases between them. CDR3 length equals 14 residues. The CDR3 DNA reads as TGCGCCAGCAGTCGGGGCGGGGGCAGCGAAAAACTGTTTTTT. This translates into CASSRGGGSEKLFF.

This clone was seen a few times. The CDR3 bases are TGTGCCAGCAGACTAGCGGGGGGAGTTCGGAACGAGCAGTACTTC. It encodes CASRLAGGVRNEQYF. J is TRBJ2-7 and V is TRBV27; 12 nucleotides agree with TRBD2. The J segment lost 5 bases and the V segment lost 6 bases, leaving 8 bases of the junction unmatched. The CDR3 is made up of 15 amino acids. Germline V gives CDR1 MNHEY, CDR2 SMNVEV (reference sequence).

CDR3 sequence (DNA): TGTGCCAGCAGCGTAGCGGGGGGGTCTGGCAATGAGCAGTTCTTC. Translation: CASSVAGGSGNEQFF. The chain is built from TRBV9 and TRBJ2-1, with 8 bases fitting TRBD2. CDR3 length: 15 residues. The J segment lost 6 bases and the V segment lost 0 bases, leaving 5 bases of the junction unmatched. Germline CDR1 reads SGDLS; CDR2 reads YYNGEE.

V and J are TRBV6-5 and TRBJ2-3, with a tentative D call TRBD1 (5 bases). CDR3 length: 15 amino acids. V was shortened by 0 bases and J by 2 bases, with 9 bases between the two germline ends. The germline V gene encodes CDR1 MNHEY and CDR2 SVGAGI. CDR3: CASSYSPGPTDTQYF. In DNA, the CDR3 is TGTGCCAGCAGTTACTCTCCAGGGCCCACAGATACGCAGTATTTT.

The CDR3 loop is CASSQPRDRGQAAYEQYF. The CDR3 bases are TGCGCCAGCAGCCAACCCCGGGACAGGGGTCAGGCGGCCTACGAGCAGTACTTC. The V call is TRBV4-1, the J call TRBJ2-7; 10 bases agree with TRBD1. CDR1 is MGHRA and CDR2 is YSYEKL in the germline V gene. J lost 2 bases, V lost 2 bases, and 12 bases had no gene match. The length of the CDR3 is 18 residues.

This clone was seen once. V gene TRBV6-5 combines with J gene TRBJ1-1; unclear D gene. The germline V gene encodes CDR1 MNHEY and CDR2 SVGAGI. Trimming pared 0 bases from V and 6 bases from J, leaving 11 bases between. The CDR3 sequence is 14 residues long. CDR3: CASSYSAGNPEAFF. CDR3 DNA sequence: TGTGCCAGCAGTTACTCGGCAGGTAATCCTGAAGCTTTCTTT.

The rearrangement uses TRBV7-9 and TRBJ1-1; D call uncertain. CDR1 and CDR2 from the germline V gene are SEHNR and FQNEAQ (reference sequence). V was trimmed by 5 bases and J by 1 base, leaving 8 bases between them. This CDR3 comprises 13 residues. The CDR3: CASSNTPNTEAFF. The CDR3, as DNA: TGTGCCAGCAGCAATACACCGAACACTGAAGCTTTCTTT. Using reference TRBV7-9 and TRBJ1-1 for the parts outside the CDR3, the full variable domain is DTGVSQNPRHKITKRGQNVTFRCDPISEHNRLYWYRQTLGQGPEFLTYFQNEAQLEKSRLLSDRFSAERPKGSFSTLEIQRTEQGDSAMYLCASSNTPNTEAFFGQGTRLTVV.

CDR3 sequence (DNA): TGTGCCAGCAGTCCTCCTCCGGGACTAGCGGGGGGAAGGCCCGGGGAGCTGTTTTTT. It codes for CASSPPPGLAGGRPGELFF. The chain combines TRBV28 with TRBJ2-2, with 15 bases lining up with TRBD2. The junction had 13 bases not matched to a gene; V was cut back by 5 bases and J by 6 bases. The germline V gene encodes CDR1 MDHEN and CDR2 SYDVKM. There are 19 residues in the CDR3.

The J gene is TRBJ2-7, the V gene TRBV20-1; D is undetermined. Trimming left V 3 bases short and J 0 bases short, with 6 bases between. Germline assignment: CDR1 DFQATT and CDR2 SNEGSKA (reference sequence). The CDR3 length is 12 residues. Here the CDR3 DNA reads TGCAGTGCTAGTGGTAGCTCCTACGAGCAGTACTTC. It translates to CSASGSSYEQYF.

CDR3 region: CASTIQGNYGYTF. The CDR3 nucleotides are TGTGCCAGCACCATTCAGGGGAACTATGGCTACACCTTC. V and J are TRBV28 and TRBJ1-2; tentatively, D is TRBD1 (6 bases). Germline V gene lookup returns CDR1 MDHEN and CDR2 SYDVKM. V shed 7 bases and J shed 2 bases, with 11 bases lying between them. The CDR3 runs to 13 residues.